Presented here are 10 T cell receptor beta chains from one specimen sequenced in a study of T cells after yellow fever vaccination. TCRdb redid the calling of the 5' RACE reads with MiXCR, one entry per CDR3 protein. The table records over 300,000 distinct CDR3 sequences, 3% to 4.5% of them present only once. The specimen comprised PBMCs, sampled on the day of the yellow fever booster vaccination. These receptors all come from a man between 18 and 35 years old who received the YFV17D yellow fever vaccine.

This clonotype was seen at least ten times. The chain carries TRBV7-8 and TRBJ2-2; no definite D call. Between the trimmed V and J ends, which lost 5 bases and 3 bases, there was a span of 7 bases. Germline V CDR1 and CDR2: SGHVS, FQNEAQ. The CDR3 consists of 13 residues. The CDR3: CASSNRDTGELFF. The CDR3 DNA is TGTGCCAGCAGCAACCGGGACACCGGGGAGCTGTTTTTT.

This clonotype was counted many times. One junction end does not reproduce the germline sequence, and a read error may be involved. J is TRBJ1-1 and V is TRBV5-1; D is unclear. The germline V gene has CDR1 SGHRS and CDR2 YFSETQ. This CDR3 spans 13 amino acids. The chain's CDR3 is CASSLRGNTEAFF. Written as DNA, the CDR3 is TGTGCCAGCAGCCTTAGAGGTAACACTGAAGCTTTCTTT.

CDR3 DNA: TGTGCCTGGGGCCCCGGGACTTCAGATACGCAGTATTTT. Encoded protein: CAWGPGTSDTQYF. The chain has TRBV30 and TRBJ2-3; D perhaps matches TRBD2 (6 bases). The CDR3 runs to 13 residues. The V gene lost 5 bases and the J gene lost 4 bases, with 13 bases spanning the gap. CDR1 is GTSNPN and CDR2 is SVGIG in the germline V gene (reference sequence).

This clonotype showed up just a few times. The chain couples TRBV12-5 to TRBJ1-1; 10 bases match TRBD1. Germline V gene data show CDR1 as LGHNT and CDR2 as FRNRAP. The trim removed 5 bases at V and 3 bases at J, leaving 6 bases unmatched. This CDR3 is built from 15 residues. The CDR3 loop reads CASGPGQGIDTEAFF. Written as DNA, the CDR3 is TGTGCTAGTGGTCCGGGACAGGGGATAGACACTGAAGCTTTCTTT.

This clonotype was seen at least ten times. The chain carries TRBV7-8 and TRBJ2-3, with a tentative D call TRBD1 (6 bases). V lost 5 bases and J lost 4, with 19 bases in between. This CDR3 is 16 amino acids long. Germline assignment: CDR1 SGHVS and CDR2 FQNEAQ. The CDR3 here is CASSPWKGDPPDTQYF. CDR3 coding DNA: TGTGCCAGCAGCCCTTGGAAGGGGGACCCACCAGATACGCAGTATTTT.

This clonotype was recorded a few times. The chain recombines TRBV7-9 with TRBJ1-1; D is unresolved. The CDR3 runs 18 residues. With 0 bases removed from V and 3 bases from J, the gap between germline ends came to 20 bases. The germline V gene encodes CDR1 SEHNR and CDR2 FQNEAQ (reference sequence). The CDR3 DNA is TGTGCCAGCAGCTTAGCCCGCCTGCCACGGTCCTTTGACACTGAAGCTTTCTTT. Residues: CASSLARLPRSFDTEAFF.

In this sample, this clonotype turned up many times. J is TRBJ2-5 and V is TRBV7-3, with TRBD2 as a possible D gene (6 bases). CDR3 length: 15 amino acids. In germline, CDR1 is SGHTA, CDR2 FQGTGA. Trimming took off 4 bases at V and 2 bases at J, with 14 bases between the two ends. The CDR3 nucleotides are TGTGCCAGCAGCTCAGCGCCCGGGGGTCAAGAGACCCAGTACTTC. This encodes CASSSAPGGQETQYF.

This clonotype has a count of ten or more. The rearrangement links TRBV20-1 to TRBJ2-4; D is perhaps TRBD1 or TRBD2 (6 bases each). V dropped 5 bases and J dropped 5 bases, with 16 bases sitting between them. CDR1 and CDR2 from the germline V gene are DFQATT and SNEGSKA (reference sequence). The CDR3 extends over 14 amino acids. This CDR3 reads CSAERAGGQNIQYF. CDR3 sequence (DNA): TGCAGTGCTGAGCGAGCCGGGGGCCAAAACATTCAGTACTTC.

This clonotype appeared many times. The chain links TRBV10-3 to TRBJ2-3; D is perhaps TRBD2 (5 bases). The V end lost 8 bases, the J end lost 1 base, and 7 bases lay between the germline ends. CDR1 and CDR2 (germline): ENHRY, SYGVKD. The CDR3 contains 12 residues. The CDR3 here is CAIGGGTDTQYF. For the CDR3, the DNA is TGTGCCATCGGAGGCGGCACAGATACGCAGTATTTT.

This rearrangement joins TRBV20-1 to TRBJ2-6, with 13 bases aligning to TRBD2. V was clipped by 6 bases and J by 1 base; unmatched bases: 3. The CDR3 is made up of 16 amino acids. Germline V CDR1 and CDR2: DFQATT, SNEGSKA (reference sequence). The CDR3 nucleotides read TGCAGTGCAAAGACTAGCGGGGGGTCTGGGGCCAACGTCCTGACTTTC. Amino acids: CSAKTSGGSGANVLTF.